The present T cell receptor (beta chain) was sequenced within a study of glioma-infiltrating T cells. Amplification of TCR alpha and beta CDR3 regions from RNA used iRepertoire nested multiplex PCR. A single record per CDR3 protein comes from TCRdb applying MiXCR to the multiplex PCR reads. The top ten clones hold under 40% of a sample with approximately 93,000 distinct CDR3 sequences, 35% to 45% of them seen once. The length of the CDR3 is 15 residues. Germline CDR1 is KGHSH and CDR2 is LQKENI. The V gene lost 3 bases and the J gene lost 7 bases, with 18 bases spanning the gap. This clonotype was seen many times.

Material: glioma tissue, nonneoplastic brain tissue, or PBMCs (not recorded which). The chain uses TRBV18 and TRBJ2-5; perhaps TRBD2 as D (6 bases). This receptor was taken from a human donor with low-grade glioma or glioblastoma, undergoing nonglioma brain surgery, or in good health (not recorded which). The CDR3 loop is CASSPWRDQYSTQYF. CDR3 coding DNA: TGTGCCAGCTCACCCTGGAGGGACCAGTATTCGACCCAGTACTTC.